This section outlines one T cell receptor beta chain sequence together with its context. Antigen specificity is unknown. Next came a second PCR, run for 7 to 11 cycles, which used a sample-barcoded 5' primer along with a J-beta primer mix. Each cDNA molecule, via a template-switch adaptor with 12 random nucleotides, was tagged. Each single sample gave us at least 2.5 million CDR3-containing paired-end reads. TCRdb reprocessed the 5' RACE reads via MiXCR and lists one record per CDR3 protein. Of 600,000 to 650,000 distinct CDR3 sequences listed, about 54% are singletons. These data are taken from a study of blood T cells in healthy people across ages. The study, taken as a whole, reports: Aged donors had fewer naive CD4+ cells and lower diversity than long-lived donors. Roughly linearly, TCR beta diversity per million T cells fell as age increased.

With 0 bases removed from V and 5 bases from J, the gap between germline ends came to 20 bases. The CDR3 length is 18 residues. The germline V gene has CDR1 MNHNS and CDR2 SASEGT. The V call is TRBV6-1, the J call TRBJ2-1; a possible D gene is TRBD2 (6 bases). This receptor was identified in a man aged 60 to 75 in good health. The sequencing input was blood. CDR3 protein: CASSEAPRWGPGDNEQFF. CDR3 DNA: TGTGCCAGCAGTGAAGCGCCGAGGTGGGGCCCGGGGGACAATGAGCAGTTCTTC.